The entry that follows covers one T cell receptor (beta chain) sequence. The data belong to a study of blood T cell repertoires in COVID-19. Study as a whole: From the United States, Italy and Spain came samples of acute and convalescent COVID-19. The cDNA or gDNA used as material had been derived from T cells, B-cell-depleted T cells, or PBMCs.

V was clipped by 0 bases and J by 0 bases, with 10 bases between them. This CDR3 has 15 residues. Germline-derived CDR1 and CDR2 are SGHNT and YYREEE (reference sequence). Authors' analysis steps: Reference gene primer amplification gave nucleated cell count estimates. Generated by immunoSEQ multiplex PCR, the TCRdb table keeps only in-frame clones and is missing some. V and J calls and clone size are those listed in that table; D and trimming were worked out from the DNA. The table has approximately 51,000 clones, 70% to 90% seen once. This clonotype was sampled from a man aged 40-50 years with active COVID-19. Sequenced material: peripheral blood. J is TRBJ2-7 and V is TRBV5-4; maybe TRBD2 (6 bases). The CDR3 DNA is TGTGCCAGCAGCTTGGGGAGTAGCGGCTCCTACGAGCAGTACTTC. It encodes CASSLGSSGSYEQYF.